The clone carrying this T cell receptor beta chain has more than one count but fewer than ten. What it binds is unknown. This CDR3 contains 20 residues. Germline values: CDR1 SGHNT, CDR2 YENEEA. Germline trimming cut 5 bases from V and 4 bases from J; bases unmatched to any gene: 15. This record belongs to a study of shared clonotypes between healthy human individuals. Study-level points and caveats: The four-donor shared clonotypes exceeded non-shared clonotypes in generation probability, with non-shared ones scoring lower. Roughly 5% of naive CD4 clonotypes were common to a handful of donors.

In the authors' methods: From ImmunoSEQ came sequences covering only the junction and carrying no quality scores, so filtering differed. The protocol was immunoSEQ multiplex PCR, while the TCRdb copy is restricted to in-frame clones and leaves out a portion. V and J calls and clone size are given by that table; D and trimming were obtained from the DNA. This table has a few hundred thousand clones, about 73% appearing once. The chain joins TRBV11-3 to TRBJ2-2; 14 bases fit TRBD2. The TCR was taken from a man aged 25-45 years in good health. The sequencing sample was made of memory CD4+ T cells sorted from blood. Documented subset: CD45RA-negative fraction. DNA for the CDR3: TGTGCCAGCAGCCAAAATAGTGGGACTAGCGGGAGATTTGGCACCGGGGAGCTGTTTTTT. Protein sequence: CASSQNSGTSGRFGTGELFF.